These 30 T cell receptor beta chains came from one sample sequenced in a study of blood T cell repertoires in COVID-19. TCRdb's copy holds only in-frame clones and misses some; the assay was immunoSEQ multiplex PCR. The table lists around 210,000 clones, roughly 90% of them singletons. Input material: PBMCs or T cells enriched from blood (not recorded which). The receptor source for this set is a young woman who had recovered from COVID-19.

The V and J genes are TRBV6-5 and TRBJ1-1; tentative D call: TRBD1 (6 bases). Germline V lookup: CDR1 MNHEY, CDR2 SVGAGI. V lost 8 bases to trimming and J lost 5 bases, with 18 bases between them. This CDR3 has 14 amino acids. The CDR3 protein is CASRLAQGDTEAFF. The CDR3 nucleotides are TGTGCCAGCCGACTAGCACAGGGAGATACTGAAGCTTTCTTT.

The chain couples TRBV11-2 to TRBJ1-6; the D gene is possibly TRBD1 (6 bases). CDR3 length equals 12 residues. Trimming cost V 6 bases and J 15 bases, with 15 bases left between them. Germline V CDR1 and CDR2: SGHAT, FQNNGV. CDR3 sequence: CASSGLTGLLHF. The CDR3, as DNA: TGTGCCAGCAGTGGCCTGACAGGCCTCCTCCACTTT.

This chain links TRBV4-1 with TRBJ2-5; D gene ambiguous. V shed 1 base and J shed 1 base, with 7 bases lying between them. The germline gives CDR1 MGHRA, CDR2 YSYEKL. This CDR3 has 14 residues. Written as DNA, the CDR3 is TGCGCCAGCAGCCAAGGACACGCCCAAGAGACCCAGTACTTC. It specifies CASSQGHAQETQYF.

The chain has TRBV3-1 (or the pseudogene TRBV3-2) and TRBJ1-5; D gene unclear. CDR1 is LGHDT and CDR2 is YNNKEL in the germline V gene (reference sequence). V was pared by 1 base and J by 6 bases, with 7 bases between. The CDR3 is made up of 13 amino acids. CDR3 nucleotides: TGTGCCAGCAGCCAAGGGAGGAGTCAGCCCCAGCATTTT. It is translated as CASSQGRSQPQHF.

The chain has TRBV5-6 and TRBJ1-2, with D tentatively TRBD1 (6 bases). This CDR3 is built from 14 residues. CDR1 is SGHDT and CDR2 is YYEEEE in the germline V gene. The ends were cut back, 4 bases at V and 3 bases at J, with 13 bases in the middle. The CDR3 region has the DNA TGTGCCAGCAGCGTGGGACATCCCGACTATGGCTACACCTTC. Translation gives CASSVGHPDYGYTF.

The gene calls are TRBV10-3 and TRBJ2-5; 10 bases are a match to TRBD1. V shed 5 bases and J 5 bases; nucleotides not matched to a gene: 5. Germline V gives CDR1 ENHRY, CDR2 SYGVKD. This CDR3 has 14 amino acids. The chain's CDR3 is CAISPGTGVETQYF. CDR3 coding DNA: TGTGCCATCAGTCCCGGGACAGGGGTGGAGACCCAGTACTTC.

The genes are TRBV30 and TRBJ1-2, with TRBD1 as a possible D gene (6 bases). The CDR3 has 14 amino acids. Looked up from germline, CDR1 is GTSNPN and CDR2 is SVGIG (reference sequence). V was trimmed by 1 base and J by 4 bases, leaving 13 bases between them. The CDR3 coding sequence is TGTGCCTGGAGTGCCACCGGACAGATCTATGGCTACACCTTC. It is translated as CAWSATGQIYGYTF.

J is TRBJ2-1 and V is TRBV5-1, with D possibly TRBD1 on 6 matching bases. Per the germline V gene, CDR1 is SGHRS and CDR2 is YFSETQ. This CDR3 is built from 14 residues. Trimming stripped 4 bases from V and 3 bases from J, with 11 bases between. CDR3: CASSRRGGYNEQFF. CDR3 DNA sequence: TGCGCCAGCAGCCGCAGGGGCGGCTACAATGAGCAGTTCTTC. Using reference TRBV5-1 and TRBJ2-1 for the parts outside the CDR3, the full variable domain is KAGVTQTPRYLIKTRGQQVTLSCSPISGHRSVSWYQQTPGQGLQFLFEYFSETQRNKGNFPGRFSGRQFSNSRSEMNVSTLELGDSALYLCASSRRGGYNEQFFGPGTRLTVL.

Comment on this clone: Other DNA sequences of this sample code for an identical CDR3. This rearrangement joins TRBV24-1 to TRBJ2-3, with a tentative D call TRBD1 (6 bases). Germline V gives CDR1 KGHDR, CDR2 SFDVKD. Trimming removed 4 bases from V and 4 bases from J, with 14 bases in between. CDR3 length: 15 residues. The CDR3 nucleotides read TGTGCCACCAGTGACCCACAGGGTAGCGCAGATACGCAGTATTTT. Translated, it gives CATSDPQGSADTQYF.

As regards this clone: Other nucleotide sequences in the sample specify the same CDR3. The chain links TRBV10-2 to TRBJ2-5, with TRBD1 as a possible D gene (6 bases). Germline loops: CDR1 WSHSY, CDR2 SAAADI. There are 16 residues in the CDR3. V lost 8 bases, J lost 1 base, and 20 bases lay in between. CDR3 protein: CASRHLTRGGQETQYF. CDR3 DNA sequence: TGCGCCAGCCGACACCTTACGCGAGGGGGCCAAGAGACCCAGTACTTC.

The count of this clone is one. The chain has TRBV7-9 and TRBJ1-1; perhaps TRBD1 as D (5 bases). CDR3 length: 14 amino acids. The V and J ends lost 5 bases and 3 bases respectively, with 13 bases between them. Germline CDR1 reads SEHNR; CDR2 reads FQNEAQ (reference sequence). CDR3 residues: CASSPIGAYTEAFF. The CDR3 coding sequence is TGTGCCAGCAGCCCGATTGGGGCCTACACTGAAGCTTTCTTT.

The J gene is TRBJ2-7, the V gene TRBV5-1; 11 nucleotides line up with TRBD1. The CDR3 contains 18 residues. Germline CDR1 reads SGHRS; CDR2 reads YFSETQ. The V and J ends lost 1 base and 3 bases, in that order; junction bases with no gene match: 12. The CDR3 spells CASSLIPGQGEKIYEQYF. The CDR3 DNA reads as TGCGCCAGCAGCTTGATCCCGGGACAGGGGGAGAAAATCTACGAGCAGTACTTC.

This sequence joins TRBV7-5 and TRBJ2-7; the listed D gene, TRBD2, was not tested against the DNA. TRBV7-5 is classified as a pseudogene. This CDR3 is 17 amino acids long. This chain's CDR3 is CVRSPGAPGEGSYEQYF. The CDR3 DNA reads TGTGTCAGAAGCCCCGGGGCCCCAGGGGAGGGCTCCTACGAGCAGTACTTC.

The V call is TRBV6-1, the J call TRBJ2-1; the match to TRBD2 covers 7 bases. Germline V gives CDR1 MNHNS, CDR2 SASEGT. The CDR3 has 13 amino acids. The J segment lost 5 bases and the V segment lost 2 bases, leaving 0 bases of the junction unmatched. The DNA of the CDR3 is TGTGCCAGCAGTGAACTAGCGGACAATGAGCAGTTCTTC. Its protein product is CASSELADNEQFF.

A remark on this clone: Other nucleotide sequences from this sample produce the same CDR3. The genes are TRBV30 and TRBJ2-2; 11 bases are a match to TRBD1. The junction had 1 base not matched to a gene; V was cut back by 3 bases and J by 4 bases. This CDR3 is 14 amino acids long. From germline, CDR1 is GTSNPN and CDR2 SVGIG (reference sequence). This CDR3 reads CAWRGTGGTGELFF. CDR3 DNA: TGTGCCTGGAGAGGGACAGGGGGCACCGGGGAGCTGTTTTTT.

V gene TRBV15 combines with J gene TRBJ2-7, with a weak D call TRBD2 (5 bases). The CDR3 is made up of 15 amino acids. CDR1 and CDR2 from the germline V gene are LNHNV and YYDKDF (reference sequence). Trimming took off 3 bases at V and 6 bases at J, with 18 bases between the two ends. The CDR3 nucleotides read TGTGCCACCAGCAGGATGGGCGGACTTGACCGCGAGCAGTACTTC. As protein: CATSRMGGLDREQYF.

This clone was picked up one time. In DNA, the CDR3 is TGTGCCAGCAGCTTCCGGGGTGCGGGGGGCGATACGCAGTATTTT. As protein: CASSFRGAGGDTQYF. The gene calls are TRBV7-2 and TRBJ2-3, with 8 bases identical to TRBD2. The J segment lost 6 bases and the V segment lost 3 bases, leaving 8 bases of the junction unmatched. Germline CDR1 is SGHTA and CDR2 is FQGNSA. There are 15 residues in the CDR3.

This chain links TRBV19 with TRBJ1-1, with TRBD1 matching 9 bases. V lost 5 bases and J lost 3; bases outside the gene matches: 7. The CDR3 sequence is 15 residues long. The germline CDR1 and CDR2 sequences are LNHDA and SQIVND (reference sequence). The CDR3 bases are TGTGCCAGTAGTGCTTGGGACAGGGTCTACACTGAAGCTTTCTTT. Protein sequence: CASSAWDRVYTEAFF.

This chain links TRBV15 with TRBJ1-1; TRBD1 aligns across 8 bases. This CDR3 has 14 amino acids. Germline assignment: CDR1 LNHNV and CDR2 YYDKDF (reference sequence). After removal of 5 bases from V and 4 bases from J, the junction contained 6 bases not matched to a gene. The CDR3 reads CATSADREFTEAFF. The CDR3 region has the DNA TGTGCCACCAGCGCGGACAGGGAGTTCACTGAAGCTTTCTTT.

The V call is TRBV28, the J call TRBJ2-2; 8 bases line up with TRBD1. Trimming cost V 4 bases and J 1 base; bases outside gene matches: 5. The CDR3 consists of 16 residues. Germline CDR1 and CDR2: MDHEN and SYDVKM. CDR3 coding DNA: TGTGCCAGCAGTTGGCCGGGACAGGTGAACACCGGGGAGCTGTTTTTT. Protein sequence: CASSWPGQVNTGELFF.

This clone has a single count. V gene TRBV19 combines with J gene TRBJ1-1, with TRBD1 as a possible D gene (5 bases). CDR1 LNHDA and CDR2 SQIVND come from the germline V gene (reference sequence). The CDR3 has 15 residues. V gave up 8 bases and J gave up 5 bases, with 21 bases separating them. The CDR3 loop is CASSRDHLGRTEAFF. In DNA form, the CDR3 reads TGTGCCAGTTCCCGGGACCACCTCGGGAGAACTGAAGCTTTCTTT.

This clone occurred once. The V gene is TRBV2, the J gene TRBJ1-4; D unresolved. The CDR3 length is 15 residues. V was clipped by 8 bases and J by 0 bases, with 13 bases between them. Per germline, CDR1 SNHLY and CDR2 FYNNEI. The chain's CDR3 is CASLKAVATNEKLFF. CDR3 bases: TGTGCCAGCCTCAAAGCGGTCGCAACTAATGAAAAACTGTTTTTT.

The chain carries TRBV6-5 and TRBJ1-5; a weak D match, TRBD1 (5 bases). Trimming removed 7 bases at V and 0 bases at J, with 13 bases between. The CDR3 consists of 15 residues. Germline-derived CDR1 and CDR2 are MNHEY and SVGAGI. Here the CDR3 reads CASNSGTSSNQPQHF. The CDR3 DNA sequence: TGTGCCAGCAATTCCGGGACTTCTAGCAATCAGCCCCAGCATTTT.

The J gene is TRBJ1-4, the V gene TRBV9; 10 bases fit TRBD1. The CDR3 is made up of 15 amino acids. Germline lookup yields CDR1 SGDLS and CDR2 YYNGEE. The V and J ends lost 4 bases and 6 bases, in that order; junction bases with no gene match: 6. In DNA, the CDR3 is TGTGCCAGCAGCTTCTCCGGGACAGGGGATGAAAAACTGTTTTTT. This translates into CASSFSGTGDEKLFF.

As DNA, the CDR3 is TGTGCCAGCAGCTTCGACAGGGGTAATTCACCCCTCCACTTT. Protein sequence: CASSFDRGNSPLHF. This sequence joins TRBV7-8 and TRBJ1-6; 8 bases line up with TRBD1. CDR1 and CDR2 from the germline V gene are SGHVS and FQNEAQ. The CDR3 spans 14 residues. V shed 3 bases and J 6 bases; nucleotides not matched to a gene: 1.

The V gene is TRBV20-1, the J gene TRBJ2-5; D not resolved. V was trimmed by 6 bases and J by 3 bases, leaving 8 bases between them. Germline values: CDR1 DFQATT, CDR2 SNEGSKA (reference sequence). This CDR3 has 11 residues. The CDR3 here is CSAPSEETQYF. The CDR3 region has the DNA TGCAGTGCCCCCTCTGAAGAGACCCAGTACTTC.

The chain has TRBV28 and TRBJ2-7, with TRBD1 matching over 10 bases. The CDR3 spans 16 residues. V lost 4 bases, J lost 0 bases, and 6 bases stayed unmatched. CDR1 is MDHEN, CDR2 SYDVKM, per germline. The CDR3 reads CASSSPRDRGSYEQYF. DNA of the CDR3: TGTGCCAGCAGTTCCCCCCGGGACAGGGGCTCCTACGAGCAGTACTTC. Full variable domain (outside the CDR3, taken from reference TRBV28 and TRBJ2-7): DVKVTQSSRYLVKRTGEKVFLECVQDMDHENMFWYRQDPGLGLRLIYFSYDVKMKEKGDIPEGYSVSREKKERFSLILESASTNQTSMYLCASSSPRDRGSYEQYFGPGTRLTVT.

The chain uses TRBV9 and TRBJ2-3, with 9 positions matching TRBD2. V shed 0 bases, J shed 2 bases, and the junction held 13 bases outside the gene matches. Germline V lookup: CDR1 SGDLS, CDR2 YYNGEE. The CDR3 is made up of 19 amino acids. The CDR3 bases are TGTGCCAGCAGCGTAGGTATGGTTGGGCTAGCGGGGAACACAGATACGCAGTATTTT. Protein product: CASSVGMVGLAGNTDTQYF.

The gene calls are TRBV7-9 and TRBJ2-3, with 12 bases that match TRBD2. Germline loops: CDR1 SEHNR, CDR2 FQNEAQ (reference sequence). Trimming removed 0 bases from V and 2 bases from J; junction bases left unmatched: 9. The length of the CDR3 is 19 residues. CDR3 coding DNA: TGTGCCAGCAGCTTAGCGCCTCGACTAGCGGGAGCAAACACAGATACGCAGTATTTT. Translation: CASSLAPRLAGANTDTQYF. The whole variable domain, filled in from reference TRBV7-9 and TRBJ2-3, reads DTGVSQNPRHKITKRGQNVTFRCDPISEHNRLYWYRQTLGQGPEFLTYFQNEAQLEKSRLLSDRFSAERPKGSFSTLEIQRTEQGDSAMYLCASSLAPRLAGANTDTQYFGPGTRLTVL.

The V call is TRBV27, the J call TRBJ1-1; D is ambiguous. The CDR3 runs to 10 residues. V dropped 4 bases and J dropped 6 bases, with 3 bases sitting between them. CDR1 and CDR2 (germline): MNHEY, SMNVEV (reference sequence). The CDR3 is CASSWPEAFF. CDR3 DNA sequence: TGTGCCAGCAGTTGGCCTGAAGCTTTCTTT.